The clone carrying this TCR beta chain came up a few times. Its cognate antigen is unknown. The data were obtained in a study of cytomegalovirus exposure and HLA in healthy donors. TCRdb's copy holds only in-frame clones and misses some; the assay was immunoSEQ multiplex PCR. The sample has roughly 130,000 clones, 84% seen once. Germline V gives CDR1 SQVTM, CDR2 ANQGSEA. The CDR3 sequence is 13 residues long. V was trimmed by 4 bases and J by 7 bases, leaving 14 bases between them. Study conclusions and caveats: Reported performance of the classifier showed diagnosis of cytomegalovirus status with high specificity and sensitivity. The tendency of first-cohort TCR clusters to co-occur in the 120 or so validation repertoires emerged from a later analysis. Cytomegalovirus-associated status was assigned to 164 TCR beta chains. Among TCR sequences, most were rare, though some public TCRs appeared in many donors.

Specimen: PBMCs. The TCR sequence derives from a woman aged 25 to 39 in good health and CMV-seronegative. The chain employs TRBV29-1 and TRBJ2-1; tentative D call: TRBD2 (5 bases). The CDR3 DNA follows: TGCAGCGTTGTGCGGGTCGGGGATAATGAGCAGTTCTTC. Amino acids: CSVVRVGDNEQFF.